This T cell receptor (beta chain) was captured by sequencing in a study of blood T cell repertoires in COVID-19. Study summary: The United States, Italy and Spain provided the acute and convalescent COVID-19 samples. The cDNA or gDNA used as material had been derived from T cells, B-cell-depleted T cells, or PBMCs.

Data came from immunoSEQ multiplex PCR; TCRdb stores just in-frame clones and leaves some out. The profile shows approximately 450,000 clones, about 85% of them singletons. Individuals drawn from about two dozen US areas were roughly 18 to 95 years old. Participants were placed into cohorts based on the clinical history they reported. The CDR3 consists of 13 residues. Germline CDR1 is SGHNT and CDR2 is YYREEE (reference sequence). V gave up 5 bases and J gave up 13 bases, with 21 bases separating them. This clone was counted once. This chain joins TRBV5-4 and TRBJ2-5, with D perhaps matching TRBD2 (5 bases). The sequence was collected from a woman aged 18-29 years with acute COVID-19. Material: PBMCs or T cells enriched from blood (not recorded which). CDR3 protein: CASRERPQATGYF. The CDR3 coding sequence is TGTGCCAGCAGGGAGCGGCCTCAGGCGACGGGGTACTTC.